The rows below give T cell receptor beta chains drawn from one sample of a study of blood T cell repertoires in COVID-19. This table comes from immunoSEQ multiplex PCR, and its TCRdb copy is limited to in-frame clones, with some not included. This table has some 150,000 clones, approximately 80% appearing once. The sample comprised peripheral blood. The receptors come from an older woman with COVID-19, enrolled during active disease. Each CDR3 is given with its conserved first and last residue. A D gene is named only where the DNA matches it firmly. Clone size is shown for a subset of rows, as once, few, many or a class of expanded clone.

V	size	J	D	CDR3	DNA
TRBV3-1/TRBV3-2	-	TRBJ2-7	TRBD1	CASSQPKPGTGGYEQYF	TGTGCCAGCAGCCAACCAAAACCCGGGACAGGGGGCTACGAGCAGTACTTC
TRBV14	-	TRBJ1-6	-	CASSQGDRINSPLHF	TGTGCCAGCAGCCAAGGCGACAGGATTAATTCACCCCTCCACTTT
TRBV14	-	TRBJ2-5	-	CASSHVQGGGETQYF	TGTGCCAGCAGCCACGTTCAGGGAGGAGGTGAGACCCAGTACTTC
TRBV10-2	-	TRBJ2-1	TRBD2	CASRTSGGSLHEQFF	TGCGCCAGCAGGACGAGCGGGGGGAGCTTACATGAGCAGTTCTTC
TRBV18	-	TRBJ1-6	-	CASSREQGEGSPLHF	TGTGCCAGCTCACGGGAACAGGGAGAGGGATCACCCCTCCACTTT
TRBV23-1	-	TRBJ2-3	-	CASSQSSTGAGTDTQYF	TGCGCCAGCAGTCAATCGTCGACAGGTGCGGGCACAGATACGCAGTATTTT
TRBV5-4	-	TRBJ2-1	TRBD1	CASRPRQGRNEQFF	TGTGCCAGCAGACCCCGACAGGGGAGGAATGAGCAGTTCTTC
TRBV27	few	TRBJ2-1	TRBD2	CASSPGTSGYNEQFF	TGTGCCAGCAGTCCAGGGACTAGCGGGTACAATGAGCAGTTCTTC
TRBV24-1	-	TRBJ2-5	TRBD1	CATSETGTVFQETQYF	TGTGCCACCAGCGAAACCGGGACAGTATTCCAAGAGACCCAGTACTTC
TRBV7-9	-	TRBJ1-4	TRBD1	CASSTGQATTNEKLFF	TGTGCCAGCAGCACTGGACAGGCCACAACTAATGAAAAACTGTTTTTT
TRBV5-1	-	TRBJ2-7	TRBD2	CASSLGGTSRPYEQYF	TGCGCCAGCAGCTTGGGAGGGACTAGCCGACCCTACGAGCAGTACTTC
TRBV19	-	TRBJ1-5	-	CASSSGKKGGQPQHF	TGTGCCAGTAGCTCCGGGAAAAAAGGAGGTCAGCCCCAGCATTTT
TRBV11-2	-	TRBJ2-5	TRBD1	CASSSQGGGQGKYF	TGTGCCAGCAGCTCCCAGGGTGGTGGACAGGGGAAGTACTTC
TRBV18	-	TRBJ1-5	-	CASSRGGDQPQHF	TGTGCCAGCTCACGGGGGGGCGATCAGCCCCAGCATTTT
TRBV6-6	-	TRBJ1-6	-	CASSYSKQENNSPLHF	TGTGCCAGCAGTTACTCGAAACAGGAGAATAATTCACCCCTCCACTTT
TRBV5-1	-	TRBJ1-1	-	CASSPGTSNTEAFF	TGCGCCAGCAGCCCTGGGACATCGAACACTGAAGCTTTCTTT
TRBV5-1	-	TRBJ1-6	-	CASSLRVSYNSPLHF	TGCGCCAGCAGCTTGCGCGTCTCCTATAATTCACCCCTCCACTTT
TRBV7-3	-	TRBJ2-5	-	CASSSSPGGAQYF	TGTGCCAGCAGCTCCAGCCCGGGCGGGGCCCAGTACTTC
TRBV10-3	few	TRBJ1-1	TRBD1	CAISPSDRGTEAFF	TGTGCCATCAGTCCCTCGGACAGGGGCACTGAAGCTTTCTTT
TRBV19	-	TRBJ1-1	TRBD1	CASSINSGQGRNGAFF	TGTGCCAGTAGTATTAATTCGGGACAGGGGAGGAATGGGGCTTTCTTT
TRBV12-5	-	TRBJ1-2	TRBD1	CASGLDRGEGNGYTF	TGTGCTAGTGGTCTGGACAGGGGGGAGGGGAATGGCTACACCTTC
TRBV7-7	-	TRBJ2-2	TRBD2	CASSRGLAGPTGELFF	TGTGCTAGCAGCCGAGGACTAGCGGGTCCCACCGGGGAGCTGTTTTTT
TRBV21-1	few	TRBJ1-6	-	CASSPGTGSPLHF	TGTGCCAGCAGCCCCGGGACAGGGTCCCCCCTCCACTTT
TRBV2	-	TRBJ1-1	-	CASSEAGLSNTEAFF	TGTGCCAGCAGTGAAGCGGGACTGTCGAACACTGAAGCTTTCTTT
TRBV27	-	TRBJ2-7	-	CASSLSWTTYEQYF	TGTGCCAGCAGTTTATCGTGGACTACCTACGAGCAGTACTTC
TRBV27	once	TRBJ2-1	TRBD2	CASSYRLAGVGYNEQFF	TGTGCCAGCAGTTATCGACTAGCGGGAGTAGGGTACAATGAGCAGTTCTTC
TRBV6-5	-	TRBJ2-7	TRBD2	CASSYTGLAGGGEQYF	TGTGCCAGCAGTTACACTGGACTAGCGGGAGGGGGTGAGCAGTACTTC
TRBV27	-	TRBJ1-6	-	CASTTDYNSPLHF	TGTGCCAGCACGACAGACTATAATTCACCCCTCCACTTT
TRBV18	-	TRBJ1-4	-	CASSPGQGHSEKLFF	TGTGCCAGCTCACCTGGTCAGGGGCACAGTGAAAAACTGTTTTTT
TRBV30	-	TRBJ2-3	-	CAFAWRATDTQYF	TGTGCCTTCGCATGGAGGGCGACAGATACGCAGTATTTT
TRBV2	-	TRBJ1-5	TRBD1	CASNGDSFNQPQHF	TGTGCCAGCAATGGGGACAGCTTCAATCAGCCCCAGCATTTT
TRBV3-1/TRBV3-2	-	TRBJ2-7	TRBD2	CASSQVRLAGDGEQYF	TGTGCCAGCAGCCAGGTAAGACTAGCGGGAGATGGCGAGCAGTACTTC
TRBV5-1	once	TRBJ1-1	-	CASSPPRGQWNTEAFF	TGCGCCAGCAGCCCGCCCCGTGGTCAGTGGAACACTGAAGCTTTCTTT
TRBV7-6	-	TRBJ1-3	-	CASSLGEGRYTIYF	TGTGCCAGCAGCTTAGGTGAAGGGAGGTACACCATATATTTT
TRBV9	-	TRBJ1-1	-	CASSLNPGRKAFF	TGTGCCAGCAGCCTTAATCCGGGAAGGAAAGCTTTCTTT
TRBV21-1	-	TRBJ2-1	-	CASSKGGEQFF	TGTGCCAGCAGCAAAGGAGGTGAGCAGTTCTTC
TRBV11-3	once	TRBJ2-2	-	CASSLNGAQTYTGELFF	TGTGCCAGCAGCTTAAATGGAGCGCAAACTTACACCGGGGAGCTGTTTTTT
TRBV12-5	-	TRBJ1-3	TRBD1	CASGPGGLSGNTIYF	TGTGCTAGTGGTCCAGGGGGCTTATCTGGAAACACCATATATTTT
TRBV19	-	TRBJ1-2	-	CASRAGRTANYGYTF	TGTGCCAGTAGAGCGGGGAGGACGGCTAACTATGGCTACACCTTC
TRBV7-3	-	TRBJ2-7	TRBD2	CASSPLAGAGYEQYF	TGTGCCAGCAGCCCCCTAGCGGGAGCAGGCTACGAGCAGTACTTC
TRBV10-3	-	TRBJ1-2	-	CAISESKRSSGYTF	TGTGCCATCAGTGAGTCGAAACGGTCAAGTGGCTACACCTTC
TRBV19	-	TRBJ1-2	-	CASSIYQAKWYGYTF	TGTGCCAGTAGTATTTATCAGGCCAAGTGGTATGGCTACACCTTC
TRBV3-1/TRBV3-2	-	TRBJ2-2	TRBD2	CASSLGTSGSLATGELFF	TGTGCCAGCAGCCTGGGGACTAGCGGGAGCTTGGCCACCGGGGAGCTGTTTTTT
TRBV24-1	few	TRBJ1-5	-	CATSEPGANQPQHF	TGTGCCACCAGTGAGCCAGGGGCTAATCAGCCCCAGCATTTT
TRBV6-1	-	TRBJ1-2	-	CASNQALTGYTF	TGTGCCAGCAACCAGGCTCTCACCGGCTACACCTTC